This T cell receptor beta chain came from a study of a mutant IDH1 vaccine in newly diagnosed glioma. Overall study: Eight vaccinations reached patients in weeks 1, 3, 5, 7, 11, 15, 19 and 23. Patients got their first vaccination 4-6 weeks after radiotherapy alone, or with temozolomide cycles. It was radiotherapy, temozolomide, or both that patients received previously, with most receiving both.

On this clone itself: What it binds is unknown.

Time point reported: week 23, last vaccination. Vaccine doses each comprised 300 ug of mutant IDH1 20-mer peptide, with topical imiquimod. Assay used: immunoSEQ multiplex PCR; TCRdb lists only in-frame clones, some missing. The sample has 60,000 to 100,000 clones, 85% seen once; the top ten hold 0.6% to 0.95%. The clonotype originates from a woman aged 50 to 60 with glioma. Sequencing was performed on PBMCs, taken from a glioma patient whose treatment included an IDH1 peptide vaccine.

DNA for the CDR3: TGTGCCAGCAGGGATGGGTTAGTAGCAGGAGCTTTCTTT. Translated: CASRDGLVAGAFF. The V and J genes are TRBV6-1 and TRBJ1-1, with D unresolved. The ends were cut back, 6 bases at V and 10 bases at J, with 18 bases in the middle. This CDR3 contains 13 residues. From germline, CDR1 is MNHNS and CDR2 SASEGT.